These T cell receptor beta chains were read from a single sample in a study of cytomegalovirus exposure and HLA in healthy donors. Produced via immunoSEQ multiplex PCR; TCRdb's table is partial and in-frame only. The data contain around 150,000 clones, 77% of them singletons. Sequencing was carried out using PBMCs. These receptors all stem from a woman aged 35 to 49 in good health and CMV-seropositive. Both conserved end residues are part of each CDR3. The order of the fields is clone size, J gene, V gene, D gene, CDR3 DNA, CDR3 protein. The D gene is left open where the match is weak. Some rows have no size entry. The others give once, few or many, or a class for an expanded clone.

>-|TRBJ2-7|TRBV6-1|TRBD2
TGTGCCAGCAGTGCTTGGGAAGCGGGAAAGTACGAGCAGTACTTC
CASSAWEAGKYEQYF
>-|TRBJ2-7|TRBV7-2|-
TGTGCCAGCAGCCATGGGGGCGCGGAAGAGCAGTACTTC
CASSHGGAEEQYF
>-|TRBJ2-5|TRBV6-5|TRBD2
TGTGCCAGCAGACTAGCGGGGGGCCAGGAGACCCAGTACTTC
CASRLAGGQETQYF
>few|TRBJ2-6|TRBV5-6|-
TGTGCCAGCAGCCCCCAGAGGGCTGGGGCCAACGTCCTGACTTTC
CASSPQRAGANVLTF
>-|TRBJ1-2|TRBV7-9|-
TGTGCCAGCAGCTTAAACGGTGATAACTATGGCTACACCTTC
CASSLNGDNYGYTF
>-|TRBJ2-5|TRBV7-2|TRBD2
TGTGCCAGCAGCGCAATTAGCGGGGGGGATCTCCAGTACTTC
CASSAISGGDLQYF
>-|TRBJ2-3|TRBV4-2|-
TGTGCCAGCAGCCAAGGTATTGGTAGCGGAACAGATACGCAGTATTTT
CASSQGIGSGTDTQYF
>-|TRBJ1-6|TRBV7-2|-
TGTGCCAGCAGCTTAGACCAGGGCGATAATTCACCCCTCCACTTT
CASSLDQGDNSPLHF
>-|TRBJ1-5|TRBV30|-
TGTGCCTGGAGTGAGGGTCGAGGGCAGCCCCAGCATTTT
CAWSEGRGQPQHF
>-|TRBJ2-7|TRBV30|TRBD2
TGTGCCTGGAGTGTGGAAGCGGGAGTATACGAGCAGTACTTC
CAWSVEAGVYEQYF
>-|TRBJ2-2|TRBV5-6|-
TGTGCCAGCAGCTTATTCGGGGAGTACGACACCGGGGAGCTGTTTTTT
CASSLFGEYDTGELFF
>-|TRBJ1-2|TRBV4-3|-
TGCGCCAGCAGCTCCCCCGGGGAGGGTATTTATGGCTACACCTTC
CASSSPGEGIYGYTF
>-|TRBJ1-2|TRBV4-3|-
TGCGCCAGCAGCCAAGCCACCATTGACTCCTATGGCTACACCTTC
CASSQATIDSYGYTF
>-|TRBJ2-5|TRBV5-4|-
TGTGCCAGCAGCCCTACTACTTTGGAGACCCAGTACTTC
CASSPTTLETQYF
>once|TRBJ2-1|TRBV5-4|-
TGTGCCAGCAGCTTGGGTCTAGCCTCCTACAATGAGCAGTTCTTC
CASSLGLASYNEQFF
>-|TRBJ2-1|TRBV21-1|-
TGTGCCAGCAGCAAAGGGACTAGCGGGGGCTCCTACAATGAGCAGTTCTTC
CASSKGTSGGSYNEQFF
>-|TRBJ2-5|TRBV19|TRBD2
TGTGCCAGTAGTATAAAGGGACTAGCGCCGCAAGAGACCCAGTACTTC
CASSIKGLAPQETQYF
>-|TRBJ2-7|TRBV14|TRBD2
TGTGCCAGCAGCCCCCTAGCTAGCGGCACCTACGAGCAGTACTTC
CASSPLASGTYEQYF
>-|TRBJ1-4|TRBV19|-
TGTGCCAGTACCGACCGGGGAGCTTTTAATGAAAAACTGTTTTTT
CASTDRGAFNEKLFF
>-|TRBJ2-1|TRBV10-3|-
TGTGCCATCAGTCCGACTAGTAACAATGAGCAGTTCTTC
CAISPTSNNEQFF
>-|TRBJ2-3|TRBV18|-
TGTGCCAGCTCACCAGAGGACATCGATACGCAGTATTTT
CASSPEDIDTQYF
>-|TRBJ2-7|TRBV19|-
TGTGCCAGTAGTATAGGGGGCGGCGAATCCTACGAGCAGTACTTC
CASSIGGGESYEQYF
>-|TRBJ1-4|TRBV10-2|-
TGCGCCAGCAGAGAAACAGGGATTATTGGAGAAAAACTGTTTTTT
CASRETGIIGEKLFF
>-|TRBJ2-1|TRBV14|TRBD2
TGTGCCAGCAGCCAAGGGACTAGCCTGCCCCTTAATGAGCAGTTCTTC
CASSQGTSLPLNEQFF
>-|TRBJ2-7|TRBV19|-
TGTGCCAGTAGCCCGGGTCCCCTTTTCCTCGAGCAGTACTTC
CASSPGPLFLEQYF